The 15 T cell receptor beta chains listed next were all sequenced from one sample in a study of blood T cells in healthy people across ages. For the second PCR, which ran for about 7 to 11 cycles, a sample-barcoded 5' primer and a J-beta primer mix were used. Each CDR3 protein is one row after TCRdb ran MiXCR on the 5' RACE reads. Here the sample spans approximately 1,000,000 distinct CDR3 sequences, around 43% being singletons. Sequencing was done on a sample of blood. All receptors derive from a woman aged 55-69 years in good health.

As for this clonotype: A read error may explain this, as a much larger clone is one base away. The rearrangement uses TRBV27 and TRBJ2-7, with TRBD1 identical over 9 bases. Looked up from germline, CDR1 is MNHEY and CDR2 is SMNVEV (reference sequence). V lost 5 bases, J lost 7 bases, and 6 bases stayed unmatched. The CDR3 is 13 amino acids. The DNA of the CDR3 is TGTGCCAGCAGTAAAGGACAGGGGAATGAGCAGTACTTC. The encoded protein is CASSKGQGNEQYF.

This clonotype was found a few times. The rearrangement uses TRBV12-3 or TRBV12-4 and TRBJ2-5; D is unresolved. This CDR3 is built from 15 residues. Trimming took 6 bases from V and 2 from J, leaving 16 bases between them. The CDR3 DNA reads TGTGCCAGCAGCTCCACTGGGCGCGGTCAAGAGACCCAGTACTTC. It encodes CASSSTGRGQETQYF.

This clonotype was counted only a few times. This chain connects TRBV4-2 to TRBJ2-5, with D perhaps matching TRBD1 (5 bases). The DNA end lines up better with TRBJ2-7; the J call may be wrong. Germline lookup yields CDR1 LGHNA and CDR2 YNFKEQ. The CDR3 is 15 residues long. The CDR3 DNA reads TGTGCCAGCAGCCAAGGGGCCGCGACAGCTTACGAGCAGTACTTC. It translates to CASSQGAATAYEQYF.

The rearrangement links TRBV28 to TRBJ2-7; the D is unclear. Deletions cut 6 bases from V and 1 base from J, with 16 bases between. Germline V gene lookup returns CDR1 MDHEN and CDR2 SYDVKM. The length of the CDR3 is 15 residues. CDR3 DNA sequence: TGTGCCAGCAGGGGCCCGGGCATAATTTCCTACGAGCAGTACTTC. Residues: CASRGPGIISYEQYF. The full variable domain, its missing parts supplied by reference TRBV28 and TRBJ2-7, is DVKVTQSSRYLVKRTGEKVFLECVQDMDHENMFWYRQDPGLGLRLIYFSYDVKMKEKGDIPEGYSVSREKKERFSLILESASTNQTSMYLCASRGPGIISYEQYFGPGTRLTVT.

The V gene is TRBV20-1, the J gene TRBJ2-5; 13 bases map to TRBD2. Germline CDR1 is DFQATT and CDR2 is SNEGSKA (reference sequence). The CDR3 spans 17 residues. V lost 0 bases, J lost 5 bases, and 9 bases stayed unmatched. This chain's CDR3 is CSARDPWTSGSGETQYF. CDR3 DNA sequence: TGCAGTGCTAGAGATCCCTGGACTAGCGGGAGCGGGGAGACCCAGTACTTC.

This clonotype turned up a few times. The CDR3 loop is CASSDKRELYEQYF. In nucleotides, the CDR3 is TGCGCCAGCAGCGATAAGCGGGAGTTGTACGAGCAGTACTTC. The rearrangement joins TRBV10-1 to TRBJ2-7; 8 bases line up with TRBD2. V dropped 6 bases and J dropped 4; count of bases not matched to a gene: 8. The CDR3 contains 14 residues. Germline CDR1 and CDR2: WNHNN and SYGVQD (reference sequence).

This clonotype was detected a few times. The chain combines TRBV28 with TRBJ2-4; no clear D. The V gene's germline CDR1 is MDHEN and CDR2 SYDVKM. Between the trimmed V and J ends, which lost 3 bases and 13 bases, there was a span of 13 bases. CDR3 size: 12 residues. Here the CDR3 reads CASSFSTGAQYF. The DNA of the CDR3 is TGTGCCAGCAGTTTTTCAACCGGAGCGCAGTACTTC.

The V call is TRBV7-3, the J call TRBJ2-7; D is possibly TRBD1 or TRBD2 (5 bases each). In germline, CDR1 is SGHTA, CDR2 FQGTGA. The CDR3 runs to 14 residues. V dropped 5 bases and J dropped 5 bases, with 16 bases sitting between them. The CDR3 sequence: CASSLSGTRDEQYF. CDR3 coding DNA: TGTGCCAGCAGCCTTTCGGGGACGAGGGACGAGCAGTACTTC.

The V and J genes are TRBV11-2 and TRBJ2-5, with 11 bases matching TRBD1. The J call could be wrong; TRBJ2-7 is a better fit for the DNA end. This CDR3 spans 16 amino acids. Looked up from germline, CDR1 is SGHAT and CDR2 is FQNNGV. CDR3 loop: CASSAHSSGTGGEQYF. The CDR3 DNA is TGTGCCAGCAGCGCTCACTCTTCCGGGACAGGGGGCGAGCAGTACTTC.

The V gene is TRBV13, the J gene TRBJ2-7; D assignment may be TRBD1 or TRBD2 (5 bases each). The CDR3 covers 13 residues. The V and J ends lost 6 bases and 1 base respectively, with 10 bases between them. Germline assignment: CDR1 PRHDT and CDR2 FYEKMQ (reference sequence). DNA for the CDR3: TGTGCCAGCAGGGGGGTTAAATCCTACGAGCAGTACTTC. This translates into CASRGVKSYEQYF.

This chain joins TRBV11-2 and TRBJ1-2; D may be TRBD1 (6 bases). This CDR3 spans 13 amino acids. V lost 2 bases, J lost 8 bases, and 12 bases lay in between. CDR1 is SGHAT and CDR2 is FQNNGV in the germline V gene. This CDR3 is CASSLLTGRGYTF. The CDR3 DNA is TGTGCCAGCAGCTTATTAACAGGGCGAGGCTACACCTTC.

This clonotype has a handful of counts. The rearrangement joins TRBV6-1 to TRBJ2-1; D is perhaps TRBD2 (5 bases). The CDR3 is 15 residues long. Trimming left V 1 base short and J 2 bases short, with 9 bases between. Germline assignment: CDR1 MNHNS and CDR2 SASEGT. The CDR3 reads CASSEGAEAYNEQFF. The CDR3 DNA reads as TGTGCCAGCAGTGAAGGAGCGGAAGCCTACAATGAGCAGTTCTTC.

The chain has TRBV30 and TRBJ2-1; TRBD2 agrees at 7 bases. CDR1 is GTSNPN and CDR2 is SVGIG in the germline V gene (reference sequence). V gave up 5 bases and J gave up 8 bases; unmatched junction bases: 6. This CDR3 contains 12 residues. CDR3 protein: CAWSTGGYEQFF. In DNA, the CDR3 is TGTGCCTGGTCCACGGGAGGCTATGAGCAGTTCTTC.

The chain combines TRBV5-1 with TRBJ2-3, with unresolved D. V lost 5 bases, J lost 1 base, and 11 bases lay in between. Germline V gives CDR1 SGHRS, CDR2 YFSETQ. The CDR3 totals 14 residues. The CDR3 nucleotides are TGCGCCAGCAGTCCTACGTACCGCACAGATACGCAGTATTTT. Encoded protein: CASSPTYRTDTQYF.

This clonotype occurred a few times. The V and J genes are TRBV5-1 and TRBJ2-3; D is possibly TRBD2 (6 bases). Germline CDR1 reads SGHRS; CDR2 reads YFSETQ. The CDR3 totals 13 residues. The V end was cut by 6 bases, the J end by 6 bases, with 14 bases between. CDR3 bases: TGCGCCAGCAACCTCGGAGGGGAGGATACGCAGTATTTT. This encodes CASNLGGEDTQYF.